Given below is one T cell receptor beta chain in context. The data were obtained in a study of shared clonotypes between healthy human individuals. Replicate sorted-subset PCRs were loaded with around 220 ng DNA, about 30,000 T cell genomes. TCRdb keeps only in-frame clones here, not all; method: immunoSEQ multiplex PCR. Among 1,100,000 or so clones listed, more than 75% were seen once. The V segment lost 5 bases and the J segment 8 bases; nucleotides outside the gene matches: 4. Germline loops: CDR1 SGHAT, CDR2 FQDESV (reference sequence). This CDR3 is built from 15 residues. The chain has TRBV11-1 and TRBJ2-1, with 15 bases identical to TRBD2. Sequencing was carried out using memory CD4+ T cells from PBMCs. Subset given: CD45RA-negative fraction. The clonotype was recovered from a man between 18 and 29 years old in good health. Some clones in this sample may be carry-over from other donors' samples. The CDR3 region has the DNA TGTGCCAGCAGCCAAAGGACTAGCGGGAGGGATGAGCAGTTCTTC. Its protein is CASSQRTSGRDEQFF.